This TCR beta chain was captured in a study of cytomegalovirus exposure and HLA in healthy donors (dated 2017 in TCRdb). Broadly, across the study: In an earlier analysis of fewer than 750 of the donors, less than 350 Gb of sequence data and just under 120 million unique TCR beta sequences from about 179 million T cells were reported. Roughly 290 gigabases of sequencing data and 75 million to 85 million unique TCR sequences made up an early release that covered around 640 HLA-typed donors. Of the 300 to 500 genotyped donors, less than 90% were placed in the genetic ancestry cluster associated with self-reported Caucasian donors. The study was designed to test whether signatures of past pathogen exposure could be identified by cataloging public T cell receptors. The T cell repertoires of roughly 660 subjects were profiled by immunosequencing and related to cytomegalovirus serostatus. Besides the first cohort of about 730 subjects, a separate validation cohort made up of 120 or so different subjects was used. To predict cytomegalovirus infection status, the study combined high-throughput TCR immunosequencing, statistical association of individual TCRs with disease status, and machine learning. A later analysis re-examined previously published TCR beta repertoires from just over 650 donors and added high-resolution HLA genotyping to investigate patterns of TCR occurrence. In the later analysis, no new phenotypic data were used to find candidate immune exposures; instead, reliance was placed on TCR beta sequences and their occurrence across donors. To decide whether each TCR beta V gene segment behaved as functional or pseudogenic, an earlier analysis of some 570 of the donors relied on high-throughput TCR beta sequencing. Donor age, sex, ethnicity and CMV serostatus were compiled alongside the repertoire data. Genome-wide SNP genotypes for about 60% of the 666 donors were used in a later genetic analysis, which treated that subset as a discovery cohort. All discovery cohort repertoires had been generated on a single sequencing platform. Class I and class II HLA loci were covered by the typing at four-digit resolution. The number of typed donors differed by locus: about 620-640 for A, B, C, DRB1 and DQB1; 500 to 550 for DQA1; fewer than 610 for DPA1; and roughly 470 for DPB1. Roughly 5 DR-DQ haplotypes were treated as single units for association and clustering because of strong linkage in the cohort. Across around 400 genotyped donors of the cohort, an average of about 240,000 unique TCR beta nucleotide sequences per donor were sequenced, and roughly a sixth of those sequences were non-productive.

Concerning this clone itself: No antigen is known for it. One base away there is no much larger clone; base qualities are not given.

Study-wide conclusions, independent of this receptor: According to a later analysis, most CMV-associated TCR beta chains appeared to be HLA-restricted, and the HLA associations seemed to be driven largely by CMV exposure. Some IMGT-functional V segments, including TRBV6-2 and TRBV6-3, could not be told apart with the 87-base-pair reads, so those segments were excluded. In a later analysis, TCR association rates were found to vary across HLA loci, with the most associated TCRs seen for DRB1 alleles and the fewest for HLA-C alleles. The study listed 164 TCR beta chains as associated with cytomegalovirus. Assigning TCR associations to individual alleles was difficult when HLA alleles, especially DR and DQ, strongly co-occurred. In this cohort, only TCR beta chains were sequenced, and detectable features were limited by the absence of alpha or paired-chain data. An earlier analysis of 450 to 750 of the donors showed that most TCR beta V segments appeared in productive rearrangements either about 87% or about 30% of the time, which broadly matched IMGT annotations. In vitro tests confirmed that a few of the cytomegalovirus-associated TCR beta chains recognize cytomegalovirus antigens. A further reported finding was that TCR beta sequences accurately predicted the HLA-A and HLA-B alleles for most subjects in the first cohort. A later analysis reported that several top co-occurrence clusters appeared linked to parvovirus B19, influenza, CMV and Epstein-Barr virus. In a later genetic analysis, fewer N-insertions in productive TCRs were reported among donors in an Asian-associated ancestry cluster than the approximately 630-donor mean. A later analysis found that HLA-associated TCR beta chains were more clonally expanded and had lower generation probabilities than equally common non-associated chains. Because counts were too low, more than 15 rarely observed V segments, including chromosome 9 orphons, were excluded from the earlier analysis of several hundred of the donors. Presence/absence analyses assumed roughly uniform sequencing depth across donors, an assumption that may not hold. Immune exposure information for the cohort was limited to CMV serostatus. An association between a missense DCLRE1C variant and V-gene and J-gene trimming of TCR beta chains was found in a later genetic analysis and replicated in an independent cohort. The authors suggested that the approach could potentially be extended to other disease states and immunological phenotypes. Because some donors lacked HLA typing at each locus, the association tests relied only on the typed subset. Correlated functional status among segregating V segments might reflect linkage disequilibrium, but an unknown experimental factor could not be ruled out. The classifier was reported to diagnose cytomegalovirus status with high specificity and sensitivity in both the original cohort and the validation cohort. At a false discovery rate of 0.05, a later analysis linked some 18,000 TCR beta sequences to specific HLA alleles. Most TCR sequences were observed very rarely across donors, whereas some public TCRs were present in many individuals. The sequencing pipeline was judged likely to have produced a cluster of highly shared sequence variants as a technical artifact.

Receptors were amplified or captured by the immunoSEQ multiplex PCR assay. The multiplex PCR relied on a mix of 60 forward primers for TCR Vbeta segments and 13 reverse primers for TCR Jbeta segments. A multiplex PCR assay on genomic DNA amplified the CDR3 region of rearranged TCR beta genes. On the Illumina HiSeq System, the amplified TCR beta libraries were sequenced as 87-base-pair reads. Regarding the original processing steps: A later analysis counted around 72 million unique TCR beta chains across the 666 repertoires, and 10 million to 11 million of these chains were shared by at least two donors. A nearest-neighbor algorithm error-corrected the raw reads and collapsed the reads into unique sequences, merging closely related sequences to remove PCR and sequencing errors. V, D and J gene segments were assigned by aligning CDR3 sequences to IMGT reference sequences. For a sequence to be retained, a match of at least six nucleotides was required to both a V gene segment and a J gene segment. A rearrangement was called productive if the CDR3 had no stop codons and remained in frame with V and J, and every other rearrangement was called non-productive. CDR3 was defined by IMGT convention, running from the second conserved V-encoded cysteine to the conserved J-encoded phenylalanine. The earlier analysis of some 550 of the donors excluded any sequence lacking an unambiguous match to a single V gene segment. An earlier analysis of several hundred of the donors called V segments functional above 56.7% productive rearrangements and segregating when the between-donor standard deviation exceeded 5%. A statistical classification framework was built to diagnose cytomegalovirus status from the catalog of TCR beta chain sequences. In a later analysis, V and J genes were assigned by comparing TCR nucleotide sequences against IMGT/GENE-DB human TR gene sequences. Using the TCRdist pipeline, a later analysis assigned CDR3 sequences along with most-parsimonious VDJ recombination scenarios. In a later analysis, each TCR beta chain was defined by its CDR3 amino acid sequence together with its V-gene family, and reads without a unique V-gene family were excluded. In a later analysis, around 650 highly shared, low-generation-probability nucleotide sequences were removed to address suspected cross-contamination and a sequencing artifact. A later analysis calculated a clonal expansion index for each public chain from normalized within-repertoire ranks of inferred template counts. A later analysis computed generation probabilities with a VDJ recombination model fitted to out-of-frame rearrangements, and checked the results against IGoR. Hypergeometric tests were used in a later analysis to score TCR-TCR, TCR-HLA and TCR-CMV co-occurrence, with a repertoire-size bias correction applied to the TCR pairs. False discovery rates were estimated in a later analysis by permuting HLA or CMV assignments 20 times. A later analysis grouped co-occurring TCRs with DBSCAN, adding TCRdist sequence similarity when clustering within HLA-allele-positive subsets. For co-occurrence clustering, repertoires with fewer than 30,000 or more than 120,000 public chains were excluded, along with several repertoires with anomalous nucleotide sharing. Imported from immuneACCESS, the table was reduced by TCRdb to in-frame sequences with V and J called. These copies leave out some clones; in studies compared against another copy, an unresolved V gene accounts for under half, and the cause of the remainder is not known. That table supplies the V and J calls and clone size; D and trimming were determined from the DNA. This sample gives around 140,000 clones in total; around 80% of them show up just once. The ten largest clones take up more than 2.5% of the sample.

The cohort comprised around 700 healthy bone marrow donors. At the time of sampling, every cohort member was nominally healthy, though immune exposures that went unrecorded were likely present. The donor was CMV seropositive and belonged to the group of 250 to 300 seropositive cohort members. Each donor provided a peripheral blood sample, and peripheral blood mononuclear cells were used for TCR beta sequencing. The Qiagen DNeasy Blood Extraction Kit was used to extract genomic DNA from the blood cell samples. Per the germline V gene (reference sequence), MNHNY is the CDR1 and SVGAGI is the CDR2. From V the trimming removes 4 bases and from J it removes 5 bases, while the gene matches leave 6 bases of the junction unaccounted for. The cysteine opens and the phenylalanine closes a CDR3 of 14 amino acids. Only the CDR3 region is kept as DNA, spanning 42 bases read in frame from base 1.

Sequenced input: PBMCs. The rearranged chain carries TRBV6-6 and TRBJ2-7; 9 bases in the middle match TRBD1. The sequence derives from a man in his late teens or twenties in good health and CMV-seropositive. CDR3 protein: CASSSGQGLDEQYF. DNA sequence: TGTGCCAGCAGTTCAGGACAGGGGCTCGACGAGCAGTACTTC.